A selection of T cell receptor beta chains follows, all from one sample in a study of cytomegalovirus exposure and HLA in healthy donors. Assay used: immunoSEQ multiplex PCR; TCRdb lists only in-frame clones, some missing. The table has about 160,000 clones, around four fifths seen once. Material for sequencing was PBMCs. The receptors derive from a girl between 2 and 10 years old in good health and CMV-seropositive. CDR3s include the opening cysteine and the closing phenylalanine or tryptophan. D genes are given only for firm matches. A row's size may be missing; if present it is once, few, many or a size class.

D gene,J gene,clone size,V gene,CDR3 DNA,CDR3 protein
NA,TRBJ2-1,NA,TRBV7-3,TGTGCCAGCAGCTTAAACAACTACAATGAGCAGTTCTTC,CASSLNNYNEQFF
TRBD2,TRBJ2-7,few,TRBV15,TGTGCCACCAGCAGAGTAGGGGGAGCGGGAGGCCTCGGCGAGCAGTACTTC,CATSRVGGAGGLGEQYF
TRBD1,TRBJ2-3,NA,TRBV6-1,TGTGCCAGCAGTCGGACAGGGGGCTTTAGAGATACGCAGTATTTT,CASSRTGGFRDTQYF
TRBD2,TRBJ2-7,once,TRBV11-2,TGTGCCAGCAGTTTTAGCGGGAACCGCTACGAGCAGTACTTC,CASSFSGNRYEQYF
TRBD2,TRBJ2-1,NA,TRBV19,TGTGCCAGTAGAACTGTTGGACTAGCGGGAGAAAAACAATCGAATGAGCAGTTCTTC,CASRTVGLAGEKQSNEQFF
TRBD1,TRBJ1-5,few,TRBV27,TGTGCCAGCAGCCGACAGGGGCCTCTCAATCAGCCCCAGCATTTT,CASSRQGPLNQPQHF
NA,TRBJ1-2,few,TRBV7-9,TGTGCCAGCAGCTCCGAGGGAGGGAGGCGCTACACCTTC,CASSSEGGRRYTF
NA,TRBJ1-6,NA,TRBV30,TGTGCCTGGAGTAAGGGGCTGGGGATTCGATCACCCCTCCACTTT,CAWSKGLGIRSPLHF
TRBD1,TRBJ2-2,NA,TRBV28,TGTGCCAGCAGTTTAAGGGGACAGGTGACCGGGGAGCTGTTTTTT,CASSLRGQVTGELFF
NA,TRBJ2-5,few,TRBV10-2,TGCGCCAGCCGGCGATCAGGCGAAGAGACCCAGTACTTC,CASRRSGEETQYF
NA,TRBJ2-3,NA,TRBV28,TGTGCCAGCAGTTTCGGGGTTTCAGATACGCAGTATTTT,CASSFGVSDTQYF
NA,TRBJ2-7,NA,TRBV7-9,TGTGCCAGCAGCTTAGTTAAAGGGGGGGCCTACGAGCAGTACTTC,CASSLVKGGAYEQYF
NA,TRBJ2-3,NA,TRBV19,TGTGCCAGTTGCCCCGCCAGGAGCACAGATACGCAGTATTTT,CASCPARSTDTQYF
NA,TRBJ1-4,NA,TRBV25-1,TGTGCCAGCAGTGAATCAAGTGGATCAGGGGTTAAGGAAAAACTGTTTTTT,CASSESSGSGVKEKLFF
NA,TRBJ2-2,NA,TRBV28,TGTGCCAGCAGCCCCTTCCAGGCTAGCTGGTACACCGGGGAGCTGTTTTTT,CASSPFQASWYTGELFF
NA,TRBJ1-3,NA,TRBV7-9,TGTGCCAGCAGCCTCGAGGAACGCCCGAGCTCTGGAAACACCATATATTTT,CASSLEERPSSGNTIYF
NA,TRBJ2-1,NA,TRBV13,TGTGCCAGCAGCTCATACAATGAGCAGTTCTTC,CASSSYNEQFF
NA,TRBJ1-2,NA,TRBV5-5,TGTGCCAGCAGCTTGGGGAGGGGCAACTATGGCTACACCTTC,CASSLGRGNYGYTF
TRBD1,TRBJ2-7,NA,TRBV6-1,TGTGCCAGCAGTGAAAGGTTGGGACAGGACTTCTCCTACGAGCAGTACTTC,CASSERLGQDFSYEQYF
NA,TRBJ1-1,NA,TRBV7-9,TGTGCCAGCAGCTTAGACGGGAGACCTTACACTGAAGCTTTCTTT,CASSLDGRPYTEAFF
TRBD1,TRBJ2-7,NA,TRBV2,TGTGCCAGCATCTGGAGAGTAACAGGGGGCTTCAACGAGCAGTACTTC,CASIWRVTGGFNEQYF
TRBD2,TRBJ2-7,NA,TRBV5-4,TGTGCCAGCAGCTTGAATTTAGCTAGCGGTCTGTCCTACGAGCAGTACTTC,CASSLNLASGLSYEQYF
NA,TRBJ2-1,NA,TRBV19,TGTGCCAGTAGTATCTGGGCCAGCTACAATGAGCAGTTCTTC,CASSIWASYNEQFF
TRBD1,TRBJ2-7,NA,TRBV4-1,TGCGCCAGCAGCCAGGGACAGGGACTTGACCACGAGCAGTACTTC,CASSQGQGLDHEQYF
TRBD1,TRBJ1-1,NA,TRBV7-2,TGTGCCAGCAGCGCCGTAGGGACAGGCTTCACTGAAGCTTTCTTT,CASSAVGTGFTEAFF
TRBD1,TRBJ1-2,NA,TRBV5-6,TGTGCCAGCAGCTCACAGGGGGTTTATGGCTACACCTTC,CASSSQGVYGYTF
TRBD2,TRBJ2-1,NA,TRBV4-1,TGCGCCAGCAGCGTGGGACTAGCGGGAGGGCGGGATGAGCAGTTCTTC,CASSVGLAGGRDEQFF
TRBD2,TRBJ2-7,NA,TRBV2,TGTGCCGGGGGGGGGACTAGCGTCCAACCGGGCGAGCAGTACTTC,CAGGGTSVQPGEQYF
TRBD2,TRBJ2-2,NA,TRBV5-1,TGCGCCAGCAGCTTTAATTGGGTCGTAAGCGGGAGGGGTTCGGTCACCGGGGAGCTGTTTTTT,CASSFNWVVSGRGSVTGELFF
TRBD1,TRBJ2-7,NA,TRBV11-2,TGTGCCAGCAGCTTAGATCGGGACAGGTATCTCTCCTACGAGCAGTACTTC,CASSLDRDRYLSYEQYF
NA,TRBJ2-1,NA,TRBV2,TGTGCCAGCAGTCCTACTAGTTACAATGAGCAGTTCTTC,CASSPTSYNEQFF
TRBD1,TRBJ2-7,NA,TRBV28,TGTGCCAGCAGTTTAGGGGACAGGGGGCCGTGGCAGTACTTC,CASSLGDRGPWQYF
NA,TRBJ2-1,NA,TRBV6-1,TGTGCCAGCATCCTTTGGGCGGGTCCGAATGAGCAGTTCTTC,CASILWAGPNEQFF
NA,TRBJ1-2,NA,TRBV4-1,TGCGCCAGCAGCCAAACATACTATGGCTACACCTTC,CASSQTYYGYTF
TRBD1,TRBJ2-7,NA,TRBV30,TGTGCCTGGAGTGAAGGGGGCCCCTACGAGCAGTACTTC,CAWSEGGPYEQYF
TRBD2,TRBJ2-1,NA,TRBV10-1,TGCGCCAGCACCCCCAAGGGGCTAGCGGGAGATTATGAGCAGTTCTTC,CASTPKGLAGDYEQFF
TRBD2,TRBJ2-3,NA,TRBV15,TGTGCCACCATGGGGGAGGGCGGGAATACGCAGTATTTT,CATMGEGGNTQYF
NA,TRBJ1-5,NA,TRBV2,TGTGCCAGCAAGCGGGGCGGTGATAGCAATCAGCCCCAGCATTTT,CASKRGGDSNQPQHF
TRBD1,TRBJ2-3,NA,TRBV11-1,TGCGCCAGCAGCCCACAGGGGGCGCTCAGGGTTTTAAATACGCAGTATTTT,CASSPQGALRVLNTQYF
NA,TRBJ1-5,NA,TRBV27,TGTGCCAGCAGTTTAGTAGGAGGGGGGGGCCTCACCCCCCAGCATTTT,CASSLVGGGGLTPQHF
NA,TRBJ1-1,NA,TRBV5-1,TGCGCCAGCAGCTTCAACGGCAGGGTGAACACTGAAGCTTTCTTT,CASSFNGRVNTEAFF
TRBD2,TRBJ2-1,NA,TRBV7-9,TGTGCCAGCAGCTTAGGGCGGGAGGCGTCCTACAATGAGCAGTTCTTC,CASSLGREASYNEQFF
NA,TRBJ1-5,NA,TRBV28,TGTGCCAGCACCTGGGGGGGGGTTCTGCAGCCCCAGCATTTT,CASTWGGVLQPQHF
NA,TRBJ1-5,NA,TRBV7-9,TGTGCCAGCAGCTTAGGTAGCCCTCGGCCCCAGCATTTT,CASSLGSPRPQHF
NA,TRBJ2-7,few,TRBV5-1,TGCGCCAGCAGCTTGGCCGGGGGATTCGTCTACGAGCAGTACTTC,CASSLAGGFVYEQYF
TRBD1,TRBJ1-1,NA,TRBV6-6,TGTGCCAGCAGGATCTGGACAGGGGGCCTAGGCACTGAAGCTTTCTTT,CASRIWTGGLGTEAFF
TRBD1,TRBJ2-3,NA,TRBV30,TGTGCCTGGAGAGGGGACAGGGTCACAGATACGCAGTATTTT,CAWRGDRVTDTQYF
TRBD2,TRBJ2-1,NA,TRBV9,TGTGCCAGCTCACTAGCGTACTCCTACAATGAGCAGTTCTTC,CASSLAYSYNEQFF
TRBD1,TRBJ1-5,NA,TRBV19,TGTGCCAGTAGTGTCTCCGGGACAGGGTTGGGTCAGCCCCAGCATTTT,CASSVSGTGLGQPQHF
TRBD1,TRBJ1-1,NA,TRBV29-1,TGCAGCGTGGACGACAGGGTGGATACTGAAGCTTTCTTT,CSVDDRVDTEAFF
TRBD1,TRBJ2-3,NA,TRBV7-9,TGTGCCAGCAGCTTAATTGTGGGACAGGGTTTAACAGATACGCAGTATTTT,CASSLIVGQGLTDTQYF
NA,TRBJ2-7,few,TRBV6-4,TGTGCCAGCAGTGATGGGGGGGCCGCCAACGAGCAGTACTTC,CASSDGGAANEQYF
TRBD1,TRBJ1-3,NA,TRBV15,TGTGCCACTAATCCGGGACAGGGGGGTGGAAACACCATATATTTT,CATNPGQGGGNTIYF
NA,TRBJ2-3,NA,TRBV11-2,TGTGCCAGCAGCCTTAGGTCGCTCCGACTGAGCACAGATACGCAGTATTTT,CASSLRSLRLSTDTQYF